Detailed here is one T cell receptor beta chain. Antigen unknown. Per germline, CDR1 MNHNS and CDR2 SASEGT. The CDR3 consists of 12 residues. Trimming cost V 2 bases and J 8 bases, with 9 bases left between them. ViraFEST assay sequencing came after antigen-specific CD4+ T cells were expanded with viral peptide pools. CD4+ T cells were isolated after about eleven days of culture. None of these healthy vaccinees had been infected with SARS-CoV-2 before vaccination. The researchers cultured roughly 2.2 million PBMC per well with roughly 11 IU/ml IL-2 and approximately 9.3 ug/ml peptides. At days 3 and 7, half of the medium was exchanged for IL-2 medium. The record originates from a study of vaccination effects on CD4 cells after COVID-19. General study points: In vaccinees who were healthy, merely 1 out of 255 vaccine-induced clones cross-reacted with common cold coronaviruses.

Libraries were prepared by immunoSEQ multiplex PCR; TCRdb keeps only in-frame clonotypes and omits some of them. The data contain around 25,000 clones, roughly two thirds of them singletons. The chain employs TRBV6-1 and TRBJ1-2, with D possibly being TRBD1 (5 bases). The receptor's source is a human donor who received a COVID-19 vaccine. The material sequenced was CD4+ T cells from PBMCs cultured with SARS-CoV-2 spike peptides, taken before COVID-19 vaccination. In DNA, the CDR3 is TGTGCCAGCAGTGAAATTTGGGGCGGCTACACCTTC. This codes for CASSEIWGGYTF.